The 30 T cell receptor beta chains listed next were all sequenced from one sample in a study of T cell repertoires in cytomegalovirus infection. TCRdb reprocessed the reads with MiXCR, giving one entry per CDR3 protein. The table records about 920,000 distinct CDR3 sequences, under 40% of them present only once. No cognate antigen is known for these TCRs. Specimen: cultured CD8+ T cells from PBMCs, collected from culture after CMV antigen stimulation. These receptors were collected from a human donor in good health (CMV status not recorded). Some clones in this sample may be carry-over from other donors' samples.

This clonotype was observed a handful of times. This chain links TRBV4-2 with TRBJ1-5; the match to TRBD1 covers 8 bases. The trim removed 4 bases at V and 2 bases at J, leaving 4 bases unmatched. Germline CDR1 and CDR2: LGHNA and YNFKEQ. The CDR3 totals 15 residues. CDR3 region: CASSPQGVGNQPQHF. The CDR3 DNA is TGTGCCAGCAGCCCACAGGGGGTCGGCAATCAGCCCCAGCATTTT.

The chain has TRBV20-1 and TRBJ2-7; D call uncertain. The length of the CDR3 is 13 residues. The ends were cut back, 1 base at V and 0 bases at J, with 7 bases in the middle. Germline V lookup: CDR1 DFQATT, CDR2 SNEGSKA (reference sequence). The CDR3 DNA reads as TGCAGTGCTAGAGGCCAGTCCTCCTACGAGCAGTACGTC. Its translation: CSARGQSSYEQYV.

This clonotype occurred a few times. The genes are TRBV7-2 and TRBJ1-5, with no clear D. The CDR3 is 16 residues long. Trimming removed 3 bases at V and 1 base at J, with 13 bases between. Germline V gene data show CDR1 as SGHTA and CDR2 as FQGNSA. This chain's CDR3 is CASSLSWGSSNQPQHF. CDR3 bases: TGTGCCAGCAGCTTGAGTTGGGGATCGAGCAATCAGCCCCAGCATTTT.

The sample holds many counts of this clonotype. This chain joins TRBV12-3 or TRBV12-4 and TRBJ2-1; D unresolved. The CDR3 length is 14 residues. V lost 5 bases, J lost 3 bases, and 11 bases lay in between. As DNA, the CDR3 is TGTGCCAGCAGTCCCCCTGACATCTACAATGAGCAGTTCTTC. Residues: CASSPPDIYNEQFF.

V and J are TRBV7-9 and TRBJ2-1; D remains ambiguous. The length of the CDR3 is 15 residues. The germline V gene has CDR1 SEHNR and CDR2 FQNEAQ (reference sequence). The V end was cut by 3 bases, the J end by 5 bases, with 14 bases between. This chain's CDR3 is CASSFPTAADNEQFF. For the CDR3, the DNA is TGTGCCAGCAGCTTCCCTACCGCGGCAGACAATGAGCAGTTCTTC.

The chain links TRBV4-1 to TRBJ2-3, with D perhaps TRBD2 (5 bases). Germline loops: CDR1 MGHRA, CDR2 YSYEKL. Trimming stripped 3 bases from V and 0 bases from J, with 10 bases between. This CDR3 is built from 15 residues. The CDR3 loop is CASSHGVPSTDTQYF. CDR3 nucleotides: TGCGCCAGCAGCCACGGGGTCCCTAGCACAGATACGCAGTATTTT.

In the case of this clonotype: A much larger clone differs from this one at a single base, so this may be a read error. This chain links TRBV6-1 with TRBJ2-3; D call uncertain. CDR1 and CDR2 from the germline V gene are MNHNS and SASEGT. The CDR3 covers 12 residues. V was cut by 10 bases and J by 3 bases, with 11 bases left in between. The CDR3 here is CANTVTTDTQYF. CDR3 in DNA: TGTGCCAACACAGTCACAACAGATACGCAGTATTTT.

The V gene is TRBV5-1, the J gene TRBJ2-1, with D perhaps TRBD1 or TRBD2 (5 bases each). The V end lost 2 bases, the J end lost 0 bases, and 18 bases lay between the germline ends. Germline V gene lookup returns CDR1 SGHRS and CDR2 YFSETQ. The length of the CDR3 is 18 residues. The CDR3 DNA reads TGCGCCAGCAGCTTTGGGGCAGCGGCATGGAGCTCCTACAATGAGCAGTTCTTC. This codes for CASSFGAAAWSSYNEQFF.

This clonotype was seen repeatedly, ten times or more. This chain joins TRBV7-8 and TRBJ1-1; D is possibly TRBD1 (6 bases). Trimming shortened V by 2 bases and J by 0 bases, and 10 bases separated the two germline ends. Germline V CDR1 and CDR2: SGHVS, FQNEAQ. The CDR3 extends over 15 amino acids. CDR3 residues: CASSLTRGLNTEAFF. The CDR3 DNA is TGTGCCAGCAGCTTAACCAGGGGCCTGAACACTGAAGCTTTCTTT.

The V and J genes are TRBV19 and TRBJ1-2; no firm D call. In germline, CDR1 is LNHDA, CDR2 SQIVND (reference sequence). Trimming took 1 base from V and 4 from J, leaving 16 bases between them. This CDR3 region has 16 residues. The CDR3 bases are TGTGCCAGTAGTATAGCGTACGATCGGGGATTCTATGGCTACACCTTC. Translated: CASSIAYDRGFYGYTF.

The V and J genes are TRBV18 and TRBJ2-7; no clear D. V gave up 0 bases and J gave up 6 bases, with 9 bases separating them. Germline V gene sequence: CDR1 KGHSH, CDR2 LQKENI. The CDR3 is made up of 13 amino acids. The CDR3 coding sequence is TGTGCCAGCTCACCACCATGGGTACCCGAGCAGTACGTC. Translated, it gives CASSPPWVPEQYV.

The sample holds a few counts of this clonotype. The chain joins TRBV12-5 to TRBJ2-1; weak D call: TRBD2 (5 bases). This CDR3 has 15 amino acids. Trimming took off 5 bases at V and 1 base at J, with 12 bases between the two ends. Germline CDR1 and CDR2: LGHNT and FRNRAP. Written as DNA, the CDR3 is TGTGCTAGTGGTACTCGCCCGGGATCCTACAATGAGCAGTTCTTC. Translating gives CASGTRPGSYNEQFF.

J is TRBJ2-7 and V is TRBV12-3 or TRBV12-4; possible D gene TRBD2, 7 bases. V shed 7 bases and J shed 0 bases, with 13 bases lying between them. The CDR3 has 14 residues. The CDR3 coding sequence is TGTGCCAGCACCGCCGGGGGGCTCTCCTACGAGCAGTACTTC. Its translation is CASTAGGLSYEQYF.

J is TRBJ2-2 and V is TRBV27; 9 bases fit TRBD1. CDR3 size: 17 residues. The trim removed 3 bases at V and 4 bases at J, leaving 9 bases unmatched. From germline, CDR1 is MNHEY and CDR2 SMNVEV (reference sequence). CDR3 DNA: TGTGCCAGCAGTTTCATCCGTGGACAGGGGTTCACCGGGGAGCTGTTTTTT. Protein sequence: CASSFIRGQGFTGELFF.

This clonotype appeared a few times. The chain has TRBV7-9 and TRBJ2-5; D is unresolved. Trimming took off 5 bases at V and 2 bases at J, with 9 bases between the two ends. The CDR3 extends over 13 amino acids. The germline CDR1 and CDR2 sequences are SEHNR and FQNEAQ (reference sequence). In nucleotides, the CDR3 is TGTGCCAGCAGCCCGGTCTTTCAAGAGACCCAGTACTTC. Translated: CASSPVFQETQYF. Full variable domain (rest looked up from reference TRBV7-9 and TRBJ2-5): DTGVSQNPRHKITKRGQNVTFRCDPISEHNRLYWYRQTLGQGPEFLTYFQNEAQLEKSRLLSDRFSAERPKGSFSTLEIQRTEQGDSAMYLCASSPVFQETQYFGPGTRLLVL.

The V gene is TRBV12-5, the J gene TRBJ2-5, with D uncertain. The CDR3 loop spans 14 amino acids. The germline gives CDR1 LGHNT, CDR2 FRNRAP. Trimming shortened V by 2 bases and J by 3 bases, and 10 bases separated the two germline ends. CDR3 nucleotide sequence: TGTGCTAGTGGTTTGAGGGCAGATGAAGAGACCCAGTACTTC. This gives the protein CASGLRADEETQYF.

Concerning this clonotype itself: One end of the junction varies from germline; a read error may be responsible. J is TRBJ2-1 and V is TRBV20-1; either TRBD1 or TRBD2 may supply D (6 bases each). This CDR3 spans 14 amino acids. CDR1 and CDR2 from the germline V gene are DFQATT and SNEGSKA (reference sequence). The CDR3: CSVRDEGGPNEQFF. The CDR3 DNA reads as TGCAGTGTTAGAGATGAGGGGGGCCCGAATGAGCAGTTCTTC.

The table lists this clonotype with many counts. The gene calls are TRBV10-3 and TRBJ1-1; 8 bases line up with TRBD1. The CDR3 runs 15 residues. V gave up 2 bases and J gave up 1 base; unmatched junction bases: 3. Looked up from germline, CDR1 is ENHRY and CDR2 is SYGVKD. The CDR3 sequence is CAISEPGQGNTEAFF. The CDR3 DNA reads TGTGCCATCAGTGAGCCTGGACAGGGGAACACTGAAGCTTTCTTT.

The chain links TRBV27 to TRBJ2-5; 7 nucleotides match TRBD1. Germline-derived CDR1 and CDR2 are MNHEY and SMNVEV (reference sequence). With 11 bases clipped from V and 2 bases from J, the junction kept 8 bases outside the gene matches. This CDR3 is 13 amino acids long. The CDR3 sequence is CAVGWDRQETQYF. CDR3 nucleotides: TGTGCCGTCGGTTGGGACAGACAAGAGACCCAGTACTTC.

This clonotype was found a few times. This chain connects TRBV6-2 or TRBV6-3 to TRBJ1-1; maybe TRBD1 (5 bases). The CDR3 sequence is 14 residues long. Germline V gene lookup returns CDR1 MNHEY and CDR2 SVGEGT. Trimming left V 3 bases short and J 6 bases short, with 14 bases between. CDR3 amino acids: CASSYRQGIAEAFF. The CDR3 DNA reads as TGTGCCAGCAGTTATAGGCAGGGAATTGCTGAAGCTTTCTTT.

The rearrangement joins TRBV27 to TRBJ1-3; tentative D call: TRBD1 (5 bases). The CDR3 consists of 15 residues. Germline V CDR1 and CDR2: MNHEY, SMNVEV (reference sequence). Trimming took 6 bases from V and 0 from J, leaving 12 bases between them. The CDR3 nucleotides are TGTGCCAGCAGCTTGGACACAACCTCTGGAAACACCATATATTTT. Translation: CASSLDTTSGNTIYF.

This clonotype has a handful of counts. The V call is TRBV12-3 or TRBV12-4, the J call TRBJ1-6; the match to TRBD1 covers 7 bases. This CDR3 has 15 residues. The J segment lost 4 bases and the V segment lost 5 bases, leaving 5 bases of the junction unmatched. The CDR3: CASSRDRPYNSPLHF. The CDR3 DNA follows: TGTGCCAGCAGTCGGGACAGACCTTATAATTCACCCCTCCACTTT.

This clonotype occurred a few times. The V gene is TRBV5-6, the J gene TRBJ2-5; tentatively, D is TRBD1 or TRBD2 (5 bases each). Trimming took off 3 bases at V and 1 base at J, with 10 bases between the two ends. This CDR3 spans 14 amino acids. Germline V gene lookup returns CDR1 SGHDT and CDR2 YYEEEE. In DNA, the CDR3 is TGTGCCAGCAGCTCGGGACGGCCCCAAGAGACCCAGTACTTC. Translating it yields CASSSGRPQETQYF. Complete variable domain (other parts from reference TRBV5-6 and TRBJ2-5): DAGVTQSPTHLIKTRGQQVTLRCSPKSGHDTVSWYQQALGQGPQFIFQYYEEEERQRGNFPDRFSGHQFPNYSSELNVNALLLGDSALYLCASSSGRPQETQYFGPGTRLLVL.

J is TRBJ2-7 and V is TRBV6-2 or TRBV6-3; 9 nucleotides line up with TRBD1. The trim removed 5 bases at V and 2 bases at J, leaving 10 bases unmatched. The CDR3 totals 16 residues. Germline CDR1 is MNHEY and CDR2 is SVGEGT. CDR3 amino acids: CASSLTRDRETYEQYV. The CDR3 DNA follows: TGTGCCAGCAGTCTCACCCGGGACAGGGAAACCTACGAGCAGTACGTC.

V is TRBV7-9 and J is TRBJ2-5; 7 nucleotides match TRBD2. The CDR3 spans 14 residues. In germline, CDR1 is SEHNR, CDR2 FQNEAQ (reference sequence). V shed 5 bases, J shed 1 base, and the junction held 4 bases outside the gene matches. The CDR3 sequence is CASSGGGFQETQYF. DNA for the CDR3: TGTGCCAGCAGCGGCGGGGGTTTCCAAGAGACCCAGTACTTC.

This clonotype was seen once. The gene calls are TRBV12-3 or TRBV12-4 and TRBJ2-1; D unclear. CDR3 size: 13 residues. V lost 3 bases and J lost 10, with 13 bases in between. The CDR3 sequence: CASSLGRGPEQFF. The DNA of the CDR3 is TGTGCCAGCAGTTTGGGCCGCGGCCCGGAGCAGTTCTTC.

The rearrangement links TRBV6-5 to TRBJ2-7; D possibly matches TRBD1 or TRBD2 (6 bases each). This CDR3 contains 13 residues. Trimming cost V 2 bases and J 3 bases, with 8 bases left between them. Germline CDR1 MNHEY, CDR2 SVGAGI. The DNA of the CDR3 is TGTGCCAGCAGTTACCGGGGGCTCTACGAGCAGTACTTC. Protein: CASSYRGLYEQYF.

This chain connects TRBV11-2 to TRBJ2-7; D not resolved. The CDR3 sequence is 16 residues long. Germline V gene lookup returns CDR1 SGHAT and CDR2 FQNNGV. With 1 base removed from V and 0 bases from J, the gap between germline ends came to 13 bases. CDR3 in amino acids: CASSLVDRFSSYEQYV. CDR3 in DNA: TGTGCCAGCAGCTTAGTTGACCGGTTCAGCTCCTACGAGCAGTACGTC.

This clonotype was counted ten times or more. This chain links TRBV28 with TRBJ2-1; 9 nucleotides agree with TRBD1. V lost 4 bases and J lost 3; bases outside the gene matches: 4. CDR3 size: 15 residues. Germline assignment: CDR1 MDHEN and CDR2 SYDVKM. The CDR3 sequence: CASSSGQGFYNEQFF. The CDR3 nucleotides are TGTGCCAGCAGTTCGGGACAGGGTTTCTACAATGAGCAGTTCTTC.

This chain joins TRBV20-1 and TRBJ1-6, with 7 bases matching TRBD1. Germline V lookup: CDR1 DFQATT, CDR2 SNEGSKA (reference sequence). This CDR3 has 14 amino acids. The J segment lost 4 bases and the V segment lost 6 bases, leaving 6 bases of the junction unmatched. This CDR3 is CSAIGQEYNSPLHF. DNA for the CDR3: TGCAGTGCCATAGGACAGGAGTATAATTCACCCCTCCACTTT.